A single sample is the source of the 27 T cell receptor beta chains below, sequenced in a study of response to subunit inactivated influenza vaccine. From the RT-PCR reads, TCRdb called clonotypes with MiXCR, one entry per CDR3 protein. The sample yields roughly 700,000 distinct CDR3 sequences, approximately 14% seen once. Sequencing was performed on PBMCs from blood, taken about 12 days after vaccination. The receptors originated from a man aged 50 to 60 who received an inactivated influenza vaccine.

This clonotype came up a few times. The chain is built from TRBV6-5 and TRBJ2-7; perhaps TRBD1 as D (5 bases). V lost 2 bases, J lost 3 bases, and 8 bases lay in between. From germline, CDR1 is MNHEY and CDR2 SVGAGI. This CDR3 is built from 13 residues. In DNA form, the CDR3 reads TGTGCCAGCAGTTACCAAGGGGACTACGAGCAGTACTTC. Its protein product is CASSYQGDYEQYF.

The rearrangement uses TRBV6-1 and TRBJ2-7, with D possibly matching TRBD2 (6 bases). The CDR3 is 15 amino acids. Per germline, CDR1 MNHNS and CDR2 SASEGT. Trimming pared 9 bases from V and 2 bases from J, leaving 20 bases between. Written as DNA, the CDR3 is TGTGCCAGTACCCCCGCGGGACCTCCCCCCTACGAGCAGTACTTC. It encodes CASTPAGPPPYEQYF.

The genes are TRBV7-9 and TRBJ2-2; D gene ambiguous. Germline values: CDR1 SEHNR, CDR2 FQNEAQ (reference sequence). Trimming stripped 4 bases from V and 4 bases from J, with 7 bases between. The CDR3 contains 13 residues. CDR3 coding DNA: TGTGCCAGCAGCTCGCCAGGCACCGGGGAGCTGTTTTTT. Protein sequence: CASSSPGTGELFF.

The chain uses TRBV12-3 or TRBV12-4 and TRBJ1-1; tentative D call: TRBD1 (5 bases). V was pared by 6 bases and J by 5 bases, with 25 bases between. The CDR3 totals 17 residues. The CDR3 reads CASSQEVAGPTGTEAFF. In DNA form, the CDR3 reads TGTGCCAGCAGCCAGGAAGTGGCAGGGCCCACGGGGACTGAAGCTTTCTTT.

This clonotype has a count of ten or more. V and J are TRBV28 and TRBJ1-3; D is perhaps TRBD1 (5 bases). This CDR3 is built from 13 residues. Germline V gene data show CDR1 as MDHEN and CDR2 as SYDVKM. Trimming pared 3 bases from V and 3 bases from J, leaving 6 bases between. This chain's CDR3 is CASSFGGGNTIYF. In DNA, the CDR3 is TGTGCCAGCAGTTTCGGGGGTGGAAACACCATATATTTT. The variable domain in full, completed from reference TRBV28 and TRBJ1-3, reads DVKVTQSSRYLVKRTGEKVFLECVQDMDHENMFWYRQDPGLGLRLIYFSYDVKMKEKGDIPEGYSVSREKKERFSLILESASTNQTSMYLCASSFGGGNTIYFGEGSWLTVV.

This clonotype was counted a few times. The chain recombines TRBV12-3 or TRBV12-4 with TRBJ2-1; possibly TRBD1 or TRBD2 for D (6 bases each). Trimming left V 8 bases short and J 2 bases short, with 19 bases between. The length of the CDR3 is 16 residues. The CDR3 reads CASGSVGGDTYNEQFF. DNA for the CDR3: TGTGCCAGCGGCTCGGTCGGCGGGGACACCTACAATGAGCAGTTCTTC.

The rearrangement joins TRBV12-3 or TRBV12-4 to TRBJ2-4; D may be TRBD1 (5 bases). V lost 6 bases and J lost 3, with 9 bases in between. This CDR3 spans 13 amino acids. CDR3 loop: CASSRVGKNIQYF. In DNA, the CDR3 is TGTGCCAGCAGCAGGGTTGGCAAAAACATTCAGTACTTC.

This clonotype has more than one count but fewer than ten. The chain carries TRBV12-3 or TRBV12-4 and TRBJ1-1; no reliable D call. This CDR3 has 14 amino acids. Deletions cut 2 bases from V and 11 bases from J, with 18 bases between. The DNA of the CDR3 is TGTGCCAGCAGTTTAAGGAGTTCAGACCTAGGGGCTTTCTTT. Amino acid sequence: CASSLRSSDLGAFF.

There are a few counts of this clonotype. The chain links TRBV4-2 to TRBJ2-3, with D possibly being TRBD1 (5 bases). CDR3 length: 14 residues. Germline V gives CDR1 LGHNA, CDR2 YNFKEQ. Deletions cut 6 bases from V and 0 bases from J, with 10 bases between. The CDR3 nucleotides are TGTGCCAGCAGAAAGACAGACAGCACAGATACGCAGTATTTT. Translating gives CASRKTDSTDTQYF.

The gene calls are TRBV20-1 and TRBJ2-3, with 11 nucleotides matching TRBD2. This CDR3 comprises 20 residues. Germline lookup yields CDR1 DFQATT and CDR2 SNEGSKA (reference sequence). J lost 1 base, V lost 1 base, and 16 bases had no gene match. In DNA form, the CDR3 reads TGCAGTGCTAGAGGGGGAGCGCTAGCGGGAGGTTGGTTTGGCACAGATACGCAGTATTTT. Translating gives CSARGGALAGGWFGTDTQYF.

A few counts support this clonotype. The V and J genes are TRBV5-1 and TRBJ2-3; 15 nucleotides line up with TRBD2. Germline-derived CDR1 and CDR2 are SGHRS and YFSETQ. This CDR3 contains 16 residues. V trimming: 8 bases; J trimming: 3 bases; junction bases outside the gene matches: 7. CDR3 region: CASRTGTSGRTDTQYF. The CDR3 DNA reads TGCGCCAGTAGAACCGGGACTAGCGGGAGGACAGATACGCAGTATTTT.

The chain couples TRBV7-2 to TRBJ2-5; TRBD2 might be the D (6 bases). Per the germline V gene, CDR1 is SGHTA and CDR2 is FQGNSA. Trimming left V 0 bases short and J 5 bases short, with 13 bases between. The CDR3 length is 15 residues. This CDR3 reads CASSLAQVEGETQYF. CDR3 DNA: TGTGCCAGCAGCTTAGCGCAGGTGGAGGGGGAGACCCAGTACTTC.

The rearrangement links TRBV11-2 to TRBJ2-7, with D perhaps matching TRBD1 (5 bases). V shed 1 base and J shed 1 base, with 11 bases lying between them. The germline CDR1 and CDR2 sequences are SGHAT and FQNNGV. The CDR3 is made up of 15 amino acids. CDR3 amino acids: CASSLAFKGSYEQYF. For the CDR3, the DNA is TGTGCCAGCAGCTTAGCCTTCAAGGGGTCCTACGAGCAGTACTTC.

This clonotype was seen only a few times. The chain recombines TRBV6-2 or TRBV6-3 with TRBJ2-7, with D maybe TRBD1 (6 bases). The CDR3 runs 14 residues. The germline gives CDR1 MNHEY, CDR2 SVGEGT. The ends were cut back, 1 base at V and 5 bases at J, with 12 bases in the middle. CDR3 DNA: TGTGCCAGCAGTTACTTTTCCAGGGGTCACGAGCAGTACTTC. Translated, it gives CASSYFSRGHEQYF.

This chain uses TRBV3-1 with TRBJ2-5; 7 bases line up with TRBD2. CDR1 is LGHDT, CDR2 YNNKEL, per germline (reference sequence). The junction had 5 bases not matched to a gene; V was cut back by 2 bases and J by 2 bases. This CDR3 is built from 15 residues. For the CDR3, the DNA is TGTGCCAGCAGCCAACCCAGCGGGATACAAGAGACCCAGTACTTC. Translated, it gives CASSQPSGIQETQYF.

J is TRBJ2-2 and V is TRBV3-1; possibly TRBD1 or TRBD2 for D (5 bases each). This CDR3 region has 15 residues. V lost 1 base, J lost 6 bases, and 12 bases lay in between. From germline, CDR1 is LGHDT and CDR2 YNNKEL (reference sequence). For the CDR3, the DNA is TGTGCCAGCAGCCAAGTAGACATGGGGGCCGGGGAGCTGTTTTTT. This gives the protein CASSQVDMGAGELFF.

The table lists this clonotype with a few counts. V usage is TRBV5-1 and J usage is TRBJ2-6; maybe TRBD1 (6 bases). The CDR3 loop spans 15 amino acids. The V gene's germline CDR1 is SGHRS and CDR2 YFSETQ. V was cut by 6 bases and J by 0 bases, with 10 bases left in between. CDR3 coding DNA: TGCGCCAGCAAGCTAGGGGGCTCTGGGGCCAACGTCCTGACTTTC. Amino acids: CASKLGGSGANVLTF.

This clonotype was seen a few times. The chain links TRBV28 to TRBJ2-1, with D perhaps TRBD1 (5 bases). Germline assignment: CDR1 MDHEN and CDR2 SYDVKM. Trimming pared 5 bases from V and 0 bases from J, leaving 14 bases between. There are 16 residues in the CDR3. CDR3: CASSPRGASSYNEQFF. The CDR3 coding sequence is TGTGCCAGCAGTCCCCGTGGGGCAAGCTCCTACAATGAGCAGTTCTTC.

This clonotype was seen many times. The J gene is TRBJ1-6, the V gene TRBV6-2 or TRBV6-3, with D possibly being TRBD1 (5 bases). From germline, CDR1 is MNHEY and CDR2 SVGEGT. The V end was cut by 6 bases, the J end by 15 bases, with 12 bases between. CDR3 length: 11 amino acids. The chain's CDR3 is CASSSFQGLHF. Written as DNA, the CDR3 is TGTGCCAGCAGCTCCTTCCAGGGCCTCCACTTT.

In its sample, this clonotype was seen many times. CDR3 residues: CASSLSGSYNEQFF. CDR3 sequence (DNA): TGTGCCAGCAGTTTGTCAGGATCCTACAATGAGCAGTTCTTC. The chain combines TRBV12-3 or TRBV12-4 with TRBJ2-1; D ambiguous. V was cut by 3 bases and J by 1 base, with 7 bases left in between. The CDR3 length is 14 residues.

The genes are TRBV12-3 or TRBV12-4 and TRBJ1-3; D perhaps matches TRBD1 (5 bases). This CDR3 has 14 residues. V lost 2 bases, J lost 3 bases, and 8 bases lay in between. DNA of the CDR3: TGTGCCAGCAGTTTATCGGGGGGTGGAAACACCATATATTTT. Its translation is CASSLSGGGNTIYF.

This clonotype was observed a few times. The rearrangement links TRBV6-2 or TRBV6-3 to TRBJ1-6; no clear D. CDR1 is MNHEY and CDR2 is SVGEGT in the germline V gene. V was clipped by 0 bases and J by 8 bases, with 8 bases between them. CDR3 length equals 14 residues. The CDR3 nucleotides read TGTGCCAGCAGTTACTCGGCAGGAGATTCACCCCTCCACTTT. Translated, it gives CASSYSAGDSPLHF.

This clonotype was observed a handful of times. The chain links TRBV7-2 to TRBJ2-2; 7 bases fit TRBD1. The CDR3 extends over 15 amino acids. CDR1 SGHTA and CDR2 FQGNSA come from the germline V gene. V was clipped by 5 bases and J by 4 bases; unmatched bases: 7. The CDR3 sequence: CASSVLTGVTGELFF. In DNA form, the CDR3 reads TGTGCCAGCAGCGTATTAACAGGGGTCACCGGGGAGCTGTTTTTT.

A few counts support this clonotype. V gene TRBV9 combines with J gene TRBJ2-1, with 14 bases that match TRBD2. Germline CDR1 SGDLS, CDR2 YYNGEE. Trimming took 2 bases from V and 8 from J; bases not matched to a gene: 6. The CDR3 has 16 residues. The CDR3 bases are TGTGCCAGCAGCGTGACTAGCGGGAGGGCCGTGCATGAGCAGTTCTTC. Amino acid sequence: CASSVTSGRAVHEQFF.

This clonotype occurred many times. CDR3 region: CASSSGLAGGDEQFF. For the CDR3, the DNA is TGTGCCAGCAGTTCGGGACTAGCGGGAGGTGATGAGCAGTTCTTC. V is TRBV6-5 and J is TRBJ2-1; 15 nucleotides match TRBD2. Losses at the gene ends were 4 bases for V and 8 bases for J; bases not matched to a gene: 3. This CDR3 has 15 amino acids. Germline lookup yields CDR1 MNHEY and CDR2 SVGAGI.

In its sample, this clonotype was seen many times. The rearrangement joins TRBV20-1 to TRBJ2-1, with a weak D call TRBD2 (5 bases). The CDR3 contains 14 residues. Germline CDR1 DFQATT, CDR2 SNEGSKA (reference sequence). V was clipped by 6 bases and J by 3 bases, with 15 bases between them. The CDR3 bases are TGCAGTGCCAAACTAGGAACCAGCTACAATGAGCAGTTCTTC. Its protein product is CSAKLGTSYNEQFF.

V usage is TRBV7-9 and J usage is TRBJ1-2; a possible D gene is TRBD1 (6 bases). In germline, CDR1 is SEHNR, CDR2 FQNEAQ (reference sequence). Trimming shortened V by 5 bases and J by 5 bases, and 9 bases separated the two germline ends. The CDR3 sequence is 12 residues long. The CDR3 reads CASSVTGYGYTF. DNA for the CDR3: TGTGCCAGCAGCGTAACAGGGTATGGCTACACCTTC.